This entry describes one TCR beta chain. The V end was cut by 8 bases, the J end by 0 bases, with 14 bases between. Germline CDR1 MNHEY, CDR2 SMNVEV (reference sequence). This CDR3 has 14 residues. Only in-frame clones appear in the TCRdb table, and some are missing; sequencing was by immunoSEQ multiplex PCR. The table has hundreds of thousands of clones, over 65% seen once. This entry is derived from a study of shared clonotypes between healthy human individuals. The origin of this receptor is a young woman in good health. This rearrangement joins TRBV27 to TRBJ2-7; D gene uncertain. Sequencing was performed on memory CD4+ T cells sorted from blood. Noted subset: CD45RA-negative fraction. CDR3 in DNA: TGTGCCAGCCGAAACGGGTTCAACTCCTACGAGCAGTACTTC. It translates to CASRNGFNSYEQYF.